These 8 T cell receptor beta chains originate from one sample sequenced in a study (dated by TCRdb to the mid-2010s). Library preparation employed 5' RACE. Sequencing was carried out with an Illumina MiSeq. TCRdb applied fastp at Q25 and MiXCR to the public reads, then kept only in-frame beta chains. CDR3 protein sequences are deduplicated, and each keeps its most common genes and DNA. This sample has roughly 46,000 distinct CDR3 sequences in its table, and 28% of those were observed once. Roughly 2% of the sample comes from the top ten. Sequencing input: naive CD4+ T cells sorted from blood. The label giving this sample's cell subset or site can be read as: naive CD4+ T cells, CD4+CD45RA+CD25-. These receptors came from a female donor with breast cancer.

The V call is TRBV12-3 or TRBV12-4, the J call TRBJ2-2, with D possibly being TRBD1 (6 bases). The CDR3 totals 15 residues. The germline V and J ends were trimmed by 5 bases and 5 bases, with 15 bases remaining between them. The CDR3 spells CASSLKQGRTGELFF. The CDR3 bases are TGTGCCAGCAGTCTCAAACAGGGCCGGACCGGGGAGCTGTTTTTT.

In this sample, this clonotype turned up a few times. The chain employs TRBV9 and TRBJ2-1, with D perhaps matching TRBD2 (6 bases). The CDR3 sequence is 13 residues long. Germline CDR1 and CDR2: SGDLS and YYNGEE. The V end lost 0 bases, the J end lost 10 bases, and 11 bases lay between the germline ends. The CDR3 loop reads CASSVAPEGEQFF. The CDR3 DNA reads TGTGCCAGCAGCGTAGCTCCGGAGGGCGAGCAGTTCTTC.

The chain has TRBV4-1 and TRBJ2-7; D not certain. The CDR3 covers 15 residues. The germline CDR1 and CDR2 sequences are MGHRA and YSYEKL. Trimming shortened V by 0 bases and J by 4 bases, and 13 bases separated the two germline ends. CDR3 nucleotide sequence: TGCGCCAGCAGCCAAGATAAGCTATCAACTTACGAGCAGTACTTC. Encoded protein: CASSQDKLSTYEQYF.

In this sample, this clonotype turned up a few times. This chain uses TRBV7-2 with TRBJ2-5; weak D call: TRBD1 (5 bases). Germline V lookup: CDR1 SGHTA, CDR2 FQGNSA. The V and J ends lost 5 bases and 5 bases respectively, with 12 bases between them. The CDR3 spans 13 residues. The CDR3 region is CASSIDSRETQYF. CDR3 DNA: TGTGCCAGCAGCATCGACAGCCGGGAGACCCAGTACTTC.

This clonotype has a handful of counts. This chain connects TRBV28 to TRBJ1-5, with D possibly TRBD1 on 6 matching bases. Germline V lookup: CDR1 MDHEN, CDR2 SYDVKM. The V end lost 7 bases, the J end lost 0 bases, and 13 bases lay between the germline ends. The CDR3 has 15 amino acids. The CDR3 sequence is CASTELRGSNQPQHF. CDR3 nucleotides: TGTGCCAGCACCGAGCTCAGGGGTAGCAATCAGCCCCAGCATTTT.

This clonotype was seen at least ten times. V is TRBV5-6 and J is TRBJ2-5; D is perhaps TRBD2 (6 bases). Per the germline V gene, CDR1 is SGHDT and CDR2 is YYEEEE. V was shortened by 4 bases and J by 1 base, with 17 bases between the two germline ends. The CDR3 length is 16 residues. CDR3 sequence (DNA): TGTGCCAGCAGCCCTCGAGGGAGGAGCGTCCAAGAGACCCAGTACTTC. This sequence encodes CASSPRGRSVQETQYF.

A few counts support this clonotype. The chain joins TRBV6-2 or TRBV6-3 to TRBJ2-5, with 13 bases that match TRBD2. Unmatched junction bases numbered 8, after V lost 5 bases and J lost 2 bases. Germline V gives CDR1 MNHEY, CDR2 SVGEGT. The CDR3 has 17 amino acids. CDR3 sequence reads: CASSPTRTSGRQETQYF. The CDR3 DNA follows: TGTGCCAGCAGTCCCACCCGGACTAGCGGGAGACAAGAGACCCAGTACTTC.

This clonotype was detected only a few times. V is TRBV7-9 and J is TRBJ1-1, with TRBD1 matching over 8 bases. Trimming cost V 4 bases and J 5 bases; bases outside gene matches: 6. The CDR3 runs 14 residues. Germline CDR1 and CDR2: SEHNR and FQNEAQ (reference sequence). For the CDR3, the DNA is TGTGCCAGCAGCTATCGGACAGGGACGACTGAAGCTTTCTTT. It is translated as CASSYRTGTTEAFF.